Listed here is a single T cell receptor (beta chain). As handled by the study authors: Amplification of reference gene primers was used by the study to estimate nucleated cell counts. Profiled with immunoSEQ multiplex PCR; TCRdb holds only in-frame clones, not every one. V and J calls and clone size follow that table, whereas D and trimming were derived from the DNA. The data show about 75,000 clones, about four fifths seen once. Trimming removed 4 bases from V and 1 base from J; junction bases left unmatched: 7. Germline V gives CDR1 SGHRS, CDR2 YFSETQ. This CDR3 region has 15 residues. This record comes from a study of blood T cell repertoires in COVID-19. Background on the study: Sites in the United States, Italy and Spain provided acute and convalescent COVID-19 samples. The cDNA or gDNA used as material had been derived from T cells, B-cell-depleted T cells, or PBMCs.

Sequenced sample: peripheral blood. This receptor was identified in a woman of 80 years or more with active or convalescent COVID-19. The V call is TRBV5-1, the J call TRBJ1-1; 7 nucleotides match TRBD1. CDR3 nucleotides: TGCGCCAGCAGCCTCCAGACAGGGTGGAACACTGAAGCTTTCTTT. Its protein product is CASSLQTGWNTEAFF.